This T cell receptor beta chain was sequenced for a study of T cell repertoires in cytomegalovirus infection (dated by TCRdb to the late 2010s). About the full investigation: Because public TCR beta signatures pointed to carriage of CMV infection together with the matching HLA type, the HLA type of each donor mattered for the analysis. The paper's findings and limits, for the study overall: In both this cohort and an independent approximately 370-donor cohort, the cumulative frequency of public TCR beta family members distinguished carriers of CMV infection plus the relevant HLA type. In the ex vivo response, HLA-C-restricted CMV-specific TCR beta clonotypes were dominant, and in two of eight donors the single most frequent clonotype came from this HLA-C-restricted group.

According to the germline V gene, CDR1 reads SGHTA and CDR2 reads FQGNSA. The CDR3 numbers 14 residues from cysteine through phenylalanine. Of the read, only the CDR3 DNA is kept; its 42 bases are in frame from base 1. The junction shows trimming of 3 bases on V and 2 bases on J, plus 8 bases between the germline ends. The data were produced on an Illumina HiSeq 1500. Starting from the raw public reads, TCRdb applied fastp trimming at Q25, assembled clones with MiXCR and retained in-frame beta chains. Records with the same CDR3 protein are collapsed into one entry carrying the most frequent genes and DNA. Counted in this sample were around 110,000 distinct CDR3 sequences; around 10% of them appeared once. The top ten clonotypes cover 31% of the sample. This clonotype has a count of ten or more. Its antigen is not yet known. No qualities accompany the bases; no much larger clone lies one base away.

The sample was PBMCs, sequenced either directly or after in vitro stimulation (not recorded which). The source of this sequence is a human donor in good health (CMV status not recorded). Some clones in this sample may be carry-over from other donors' samples. The V and J segments used are TRBV7-2 and TRBJ1-3; there is no confident call for the D gene. The nucleotide sequence reads TGTGCCAGCAGCTTTGGAGAGACTGGAAACACCATATATTTT. It translates as CASSFGETGNTIYF.